This entry lists 22 T cell receptor beta chains sequenced from one sample in a study of spatial heterogeneity in lung cancer. TCRdb independently ran MiXCR on the 5' RACE reads; one entry per CDR3 protein. In the table there are over 15,000 distinct CDR3 sequences, roughly 7% of which are singletons. General observations from the study: Counts of expanded alpha and beta TCRs within tumors tracked the tumor nonsynonymous mutation count.

Time point described: sample taken at primary tumor resection. Antigens of these TCRs are unknown. The source material was lung tumor tissue, sampled at surgery. The receptors shown here come from a female donor with early-stage non-small cell lung cancer.

In this sample, this clonotype turned up a few times. Within a library made for alpha chains, this beta chain is off target, and its count is uninformative. V gene TRBV20-1 combines with J gene TRBJ1-1; D may be TRBD1 (5 bases). The CDR3 consists of 15 residues. V shed 0 bases and J shed 1 base, with 12 bases lying between them. Per germline, CDR1 DFQATT and CDR2 SNEGSKA (reference sequence). For the CDR3, the DNA is TGCAGTGCTAGAGACCCCGCAGGGACGAACACTGAAGCTTTCTTT. Encoded protein: CSARDPAGTNTEAFF.

This clonotype came up many times. This beta chain lies outside the target of a library built for alpha chains; its clone size means little. The gene calls are TRBV2 and TRBJ2-3; 8 bases are a match to TRBD2. The J segment lost 5 bases and the V segment lost 8 bases, leaving 6 bases of the junction unmatched. The germline V gene has CDR1 SNHLY and CDR2 FYNNEI. The CDR3 covers 13 residues. CDR3 sequence: CASAGLDGDTQYF. The CDR3 coding sequence is TGTGCCAGCGCGGGACTAGACGGAGATACGCAGTATTTT.

This clonotype was seen repeatedly, ten times or more. This beta chain slipped into a library made for alpha chains as a stray read, so its size is not meaningful. V and J are TRBV12-3 or TRBV12-4 and TRBJ2-7; 7 nucleotides match TRBD1. The CDR3 totals 14 residues. The V and J ends lost 5 bases and 2 bases, in that order; junction bases with no gene match: 6. CDR3 DNA sequence: TGTGCCAGCAGTCCAGCCGGGACAGCCTACGAGCAGTACTTC. Protein: CASSPAGTAYEQYF.

This clonotype showed up many times. Little can be read into the size of this beta chain, an off-target read in a library designed for alpha chains. The chain joins TRBV6-5 to TRBJ1-1; perhaps TRBD1 as D (6 bases). The CDR3 runs to 13 residues. Deletions cut 5 bases from V and 5 bases from J, with 12 bases between. Germline lookup yields CDR1 MNHEY and CDR2 SVGAGI. This CDR3 reads CASSNRVGTEAFF. The CDR3 nucleotides are TGTGCCAGCAGTAACAGGGTTGGGACTGAAGCTTTCTTT.

This clonotype appeared many times. For a library built for alpha chains, this beta chain is a stray read; little rests on its size. The rearrangement uses TRBV3-1 and TRBJ1-1, with 7 bases lining up with TRBD1. This CDR3 is built from 14 residues. Germline V gene data show CDR1 as LGHDT and CDR2 as YNNKEL (reference sequence). Trimming at V came to 0 bases and at J to 3 bases, leaving 1 base not matched to a gene. The CDR3 DNA follows: TGTGCCAGCAGCCAAGACACAGGGGACACTGAAGCTTTCTTT. Amino acid sequence: CASSQDTGDTEAFF.

This clonotype was recorded at least ten times. Since it is a stray read in a library aimed at alpha chains, this beta chain has a size that is not meaningful. V and J are TRBV12-3 or TRBV12-4 and TRBJ2-1; 7 nucleotides line up with TRBD2. Unmatched junction bases numbered 7, after V lost 3 bases and J lost 8 bases. The CDR3 totals 14 residues. CDR3 loop: CASSLYLTSHEQFF. CDR3 bases: TGTGCCAGCAGTTTGTACTTGACTAGCCATGAGCAGTTCTTC.

This clonotype is medium-sized (0.01 to 0.1%) by share. This beta chain appears as a stray read in a library generated for alpha chains; its size is not informative. The chain is built from TRBV11-1 and TRBJ2-1; D is ambiguous. CDR3 length: 15 amino acids. Trimming took off 7 bases at V and 2 bases at J, with 15 bases between the two ends. Germline assignment: CDR1 SGHAT and CDR2 FQDESV (reference sequence). The CDR3 region is CASKPGQATYNEQFF. The CDR3 region has the DNA TGTGCCAGCAAACCCGGGCAGGCCACCTACAATGAGCAGTTCTTC.

This clonotype was counted ten times or more. As an off-target read in a library built for alpha chains, this beta chain has a frequency of little significance. This chain links TRBV7-9 with TRBJ2-7, with TRBD1 matching 9 bases. CDR1 SEHNR and CDR2 FQNEAQ come from the germline V gene (reference sequence). The CDR3 is made up of 14 amino acids. V lost 5 bases to trimming and J lost 2 bases; unmatched junction nucleotides: 4. CDR3: CASSLGTGPYEQYF. CDR3 in DNA: TGTGCCAGCAGCCTAGGGACAGGGCCCTACGAGCAGTACTTC.

In this sample, this clonotype turned up a few times. This beta chain is off target for a library built for alpha chains, so its abundance means little. This rearrangement joins TRBV12-3 or TRBV12-4 to TRBJ2-7, with 10 bases fitting TRBD1. The junction had 6 bases not matched to a gene; V was cut back by 8 bases and J by 5 bases. The CDR3 totals 13 residues. The CDR3: CASLRDRGHEQYF. The CDR3 DNA reads as TGTGCCAGCCTACGGGACAGGGGCCACGAGCAGTACTTC.

This clonotype is medium-sized in the sample. This beta chain turned up in a library designed for alpha chains; as an off-target read, its abundance says little. The rearrangement uses TRBV9 and TRBJ2-7, with D perhaps TRBD2 (7 bases). The germline V and J ends were trimmed by 2 bases and 6 bases, with 12 bases remaining between them. Germline CDR1 reads SGDLS; CDR2 reads YYNGEE. The CDR3 is 13 amino acids. In DNA, the CDR3 is TGTGCCAGCAGCGTGGGCGGGGGCGGCGAGCAGTACTTC. Residues: CASSVGGGGEQYF.

This clonotype is medium-sized. A library made for alpha chains picked up this beta chain off target, so its size means little. V usage is TRBV6-2 or TRBV6-3 and J usage is TRBJ2-1; 8 positions match TRBD2. The V gene end was trimmed by 8 bases and the J gene end by 7 bases; junction bases not matched to a gene: 10. Germline CDR1 MNHEY, CDR2 SVGEGT. There are 14 residues in the CDR3. This CDR3 is CASVWPGGPNEQFF. CDR3 nucleotide sequence: TGTGCCAGCGTCTGGCCGGGGGGGCCGAATGAGCAGTTCTTC.

This clonotype was counted ten times or more. This beta chain is an unintended read in a library built for alpha chains; its size means little. This chain joins TRBV12-3 or TRBV12-4 and TRBJ1-2, with D unclear. Between the trimmed V and J ends, which lost 8 bases and 2 bases, there was a span of 12 bases. The CDR3 sequence is 13 residues long. As DNA, the CDR3 is TGTGCCAGCTCCTTAGTGGGGAACTATGGCTACACCTTC. It encodes CASSLVGNYGYTF.

This clonotype was recorded many times. As an off-target read in a library built for alpha chains, this beta chain has a frequency of little significance. The V gene is TRBV6-6, the J gene TRBJ2-7; D is possibly TRBD1 (5 bases). CDR3 length: 15 residues. Trimming left V 6 bases short and J 2 bases short, with 17 bases between. Germline V gene lookup returns CDR1 MNHNY and CDR2 SVGAGI (reference sequence). CDR3 loop: CASSQGQLGPYEQYF. DNA of the CDR3: TGTGCCAGCAGCCAAGGACAACTGGGGCCCTACGAGCAGTACTTC.

There are many counts of this clonotype. Found in a library prepared for alpha chains, this beta chain is an off-target read, and its abundance has little meaning. This chain links TRBV19 with TRBJ2-5, with TRBD1 as a possible D gene (5 bases). Trimming took 7 bases from V and 3 from J, leaving 15 bases between them. From germline, CDR1 is LNHDA and CDR2 SQIVND (reference sequence). The length of the CDR3 is 14 residues. The CDR3 DNA reads TGTGCCAGTACCTCCAGGGATAGAGAAGAGACCCAGTACTTC. Translation gives CASTSRDREETQYF.

This clonotype occurred many times. The library was prepared for alpha chains; this beta chain is a stray read, so its frequency means little. This chain links TRBV5-1 with TRBJ1-2, with D possibly being TRBD1 (5 bases). The ends were cut back, 4 bases at V and 4 bases at J, with 14 bases in the middle. This CDR3 contains 14 residues. Germline CDR1 reads SGHRS; CDR2 reads YFSETQ. The CDR3: CASSPDTEGYGYTF. The CDR3 DNA reads TGCGCCAGCAGCCCGGACACTGAGGGCTATGGCTACACCTTC.

In this sample, this clonotype turned up many times. Little can be read into the size of this beta chain, an off-target read in a library designed for alpha chains. The chain recombines TRBV11-1 with TRBJ2-5; 11 bases map to TRBD1. The CDR3 totals 17 residues. V gave up 5 bases and J gave up 5 bases; unmatched junction bases: 13. Per germline, CDR1 SGHAT and CDR2 FQDESV (reference sequence). This CDR3 is CASSTGQGASLAETQYF. The CDR3 DNA reads TGTGCCAGCAGCACCGGACAGGGGGCTAGTCTGGCGGAGACCCAGTACTTC.

The sample holds many counts of this clonotype. The size of this beta chain means little, since it is a stray read in a library made for alpha chains. The chain recombines TRBV4-3 with TRBJ2-1; 10 bases agree with TRBD1. CDR3 size: 16 residues. V was pared by 3 bases and J by 3 bases, with 5 bases of the junction left unmatched. CDR1 and CDR2 (germline): LGHNA, YSLEER. The CDR3 coding sequence is TGCGCCAGCAGCCAGGACGGGACAGGGGACTACAATGAGCAGTTCTTC. This sequence encodes CASSQDGTGDYNEQFF.

This clonotype was observed a few times. This beta chain is off target for a library built for alpha chains, so its abundance means little. The V call is TRBV10-3, the J call TRBJ1-2, with 8 bases identical to TRBD1. The CDR3 spans 15 residues. V shed 10 bases, J shed 8 bases, and the junction held 18 bases outside the gene matches. The germline V gene has CDR1 ENHRY and CDR2 SYGVKD. As DNA, the CDR3 is TGTGCCACCTCGAGGGACAGGCCGTTTCAGACGGGCTACACCTTC. This translates into CATSRDRPFQTGYTF.

This clonotype was found many times. This beta chain represents an off-target read in a library built for alpha chains; its size is of limited meaning. The V and J genes are TRBV12-3 or TRBV12-4 and TRBJ1-1, with TRBD1 as a possible D gene (5 bases). This CDR3 has 16 amino acids. Trimming stripped 3 bases from V and 5 bases from J, with 19 bases between. CDR3 region: CASSFWQGARSTEAFF. CDR3 in DNA: TGTGCCAGCAGTTTCTGGCAGGGAGCTAGGAGTACTGAAGCTTTCTTT.

This clonotype was found many times. This beta chain is an unintended read in a library built for alpha chains; its size means little. The chain carries TRBV6-1 and TRBJ2-1, with 8 bases that match TRBD2. The CDR3 is 16 amino acids. V was clipped by 8 bases and J by 3 bases; unmatched bases: 12. Germline V gives CDR1 MNHNS, CDR2 SASEGT. Here the CDR3 DNA reads TGTGCCAGCCTATCTAGCCTCCGGGGGGGCTACAATGAGCAGTTCTTC. Amino acids: CASLSSLRGGYNEQFF.

This clonotype was seen at least ten times. A library prepared for alpha chains yielded this beta chain as an off-target read; its size is of little meaning. V gene TRBV10-3 combines with J gene TRBJ1-6, with D maybe TRBD1 (5 bases). Deletions cut 4 bases from V and 10 bases from J, with 11 bases between. Germline CDR1 and CDR2: ENHRY and SYGVKD. The CDR3 loop spans 13 amino acids. For the CDR3, the DNA is TGTGCCATCAGTGTATCTGGGGACTCACCCCTCCACTTT. It codes for CAISVSGDSPLHF.

This clonotype was observed at least ten times. In a library made to pick up alpha chains, this beta chain is a stray read with a size that means little. J is TRBJ2-7 and V is TRBV6-5, with D maybe TRBD2 (6 bases). The CDR3 covers 15 residues. Trimming stripped 5 bases from V and 1 base from J, with 15 bases between. Germline CDR1 MNHEY, CDR2 SVGAGI. This chain's CDR3 is CASSVAALLSYEQYF. The CDR3 coding sequence is TGTGCCAGCAGTGTAGCGGCACTTCTTTCCTACGAGCAGTACTTC.